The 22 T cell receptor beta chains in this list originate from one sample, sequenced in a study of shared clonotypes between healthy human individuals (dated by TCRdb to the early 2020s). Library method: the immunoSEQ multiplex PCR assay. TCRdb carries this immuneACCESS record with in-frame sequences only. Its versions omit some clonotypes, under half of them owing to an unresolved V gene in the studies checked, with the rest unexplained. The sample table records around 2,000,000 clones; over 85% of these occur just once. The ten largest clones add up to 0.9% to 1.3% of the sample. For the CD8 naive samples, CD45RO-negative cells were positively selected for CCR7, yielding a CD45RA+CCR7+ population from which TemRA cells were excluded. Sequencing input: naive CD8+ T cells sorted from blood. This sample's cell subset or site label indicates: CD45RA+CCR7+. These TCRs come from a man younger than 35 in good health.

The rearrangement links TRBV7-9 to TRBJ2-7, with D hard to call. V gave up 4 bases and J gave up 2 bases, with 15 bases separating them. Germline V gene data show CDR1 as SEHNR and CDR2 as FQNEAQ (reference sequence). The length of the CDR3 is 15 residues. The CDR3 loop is CASSSPADATYEQYF. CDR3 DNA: TGTGCCAGCAGCTCACCGGCAGATGCAACCTACGAGCAGTACTTC.

The CDR3 region is CASSTGQGDGYTF. The CDR3 nucleotides are TGCGCCAGCAGCACCGGACAGGGGGATGGCTACACCTTC. The chain has TRBV5-1 and TRBJ1-2; TRBD1 matches at 10 bases. Trimming removed 4 bases from V and 6 bases from J; junction bases left unmatched: 3. CDR3 length: 13 amino acids. Germline CDR1 and CDR2: SGHRS and YFSETQ. The whole variable domain, remainder taken from reference TRBV5-1 and TRBJ1-2, is KAGVTQTPRYLIKTRGQQVTLSCSPISGHRSVSWYQQTPGQGLQFLFEYFSETQRNKGNFPGRFSGRQFSNSRSEMNVSTLELGDSALYLCASSTGQGDGYTFGSGTRLTVV.

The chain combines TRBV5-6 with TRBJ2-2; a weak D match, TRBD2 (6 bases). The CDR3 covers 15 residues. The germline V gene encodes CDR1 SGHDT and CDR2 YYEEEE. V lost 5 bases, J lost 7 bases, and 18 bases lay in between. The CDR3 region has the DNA TGTGCCAGCAGGGGCTGGGGGGATCCGCACGGGGAGCTGTTTTTT. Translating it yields CASRGWGDPHGELFF. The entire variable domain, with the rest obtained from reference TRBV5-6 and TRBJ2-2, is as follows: DAGVTQSPTHLIKTRGQQVTLRCSPKSGHDTVSWYQQALGQGPQFIFQYYEEEERQRGNFPDRFSGHQFPNYSSELNVNALLLGDSALYLCASRGWGDPHGELFFGEGSRLTVL.

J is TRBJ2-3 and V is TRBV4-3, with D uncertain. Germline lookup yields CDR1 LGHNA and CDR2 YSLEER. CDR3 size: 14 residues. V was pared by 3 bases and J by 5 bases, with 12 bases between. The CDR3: CASSQDGIRDTQYF. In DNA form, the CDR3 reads TGCGCCAGCAGCCAGGACGGAATTAGAGATACGCAGTATTTT.

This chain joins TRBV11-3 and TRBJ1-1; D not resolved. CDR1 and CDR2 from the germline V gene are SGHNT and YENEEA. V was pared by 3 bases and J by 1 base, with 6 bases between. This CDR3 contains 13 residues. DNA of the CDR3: TGTGCCAGCAGCTTTTCTAGGAACACTGAAGCTTTCTTT. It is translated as CASSFSRNTEAFF.

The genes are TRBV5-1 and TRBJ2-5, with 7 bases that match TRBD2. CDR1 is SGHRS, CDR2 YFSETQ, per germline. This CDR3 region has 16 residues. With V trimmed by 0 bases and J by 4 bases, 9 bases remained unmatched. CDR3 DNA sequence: TGCGCCAGCAGCTTGGACTTCGGGGGGAATGGAGAGACCCAGTACTTC. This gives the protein CASSLDFGGNGETQYF.

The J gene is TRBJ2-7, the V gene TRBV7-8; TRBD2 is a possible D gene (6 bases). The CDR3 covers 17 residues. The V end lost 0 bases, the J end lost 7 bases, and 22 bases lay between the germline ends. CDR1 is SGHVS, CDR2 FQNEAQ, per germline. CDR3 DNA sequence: TGTGCCAGCAGCTTAGCGCCTAGCGCCACGAAGGATCGGGAGCAGTACTTC. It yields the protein CASSLAPSATKDREQYF.

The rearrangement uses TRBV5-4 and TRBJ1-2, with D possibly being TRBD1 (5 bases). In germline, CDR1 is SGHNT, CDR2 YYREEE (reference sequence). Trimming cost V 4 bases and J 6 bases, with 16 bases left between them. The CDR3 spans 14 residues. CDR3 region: CASSQGAADDGYTF. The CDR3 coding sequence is TGTGCCAGCAGCCAAGGGGCAGCGGACGATGGCTACACCTTC. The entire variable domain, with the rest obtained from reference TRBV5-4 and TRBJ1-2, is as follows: ETGVTQSPTHLIKTRGQQVTLRCSSQSGHNTVSWYQQALGQGPQFIFQYYREEENGRGNFPPRFSGLQFPNYSSELNVNALELDDSALYLCASSQGAADDGYTFGSGTRLTVV.

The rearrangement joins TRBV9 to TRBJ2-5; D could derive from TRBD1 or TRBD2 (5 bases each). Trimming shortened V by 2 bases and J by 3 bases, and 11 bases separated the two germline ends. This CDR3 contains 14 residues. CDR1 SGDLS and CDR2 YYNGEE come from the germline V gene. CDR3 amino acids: CASSVGDAEETQYF. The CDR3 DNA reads TGTGCCAGCAGCGTTGGGGACGCCGAAGAGACCCAGTACTTC.

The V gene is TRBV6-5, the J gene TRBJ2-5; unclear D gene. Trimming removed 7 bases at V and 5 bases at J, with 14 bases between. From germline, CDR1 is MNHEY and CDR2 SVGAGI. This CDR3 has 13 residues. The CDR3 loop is CASNPLGGETQYF. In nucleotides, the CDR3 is TGTGCCAGCAACCCATTGGGCGGTGAGACCCAGTACTTC.

CDR3 nucleotides: TGTGCCAGCAGCCTCAGCGCAAGCACAGATACGCAGTATTTT. It encodes CASSLSASTDTQYF. This chain uses TRBV5-6 with TRBJ2-3; D gene ambiguous. The CDR3 has 14 amino acids. Per the germline V gene, CDR1 is SGHDT and CDR2 is YYEEEE. Trimming removed 4 bases at V and 0 bases at J, with 9 bases between.

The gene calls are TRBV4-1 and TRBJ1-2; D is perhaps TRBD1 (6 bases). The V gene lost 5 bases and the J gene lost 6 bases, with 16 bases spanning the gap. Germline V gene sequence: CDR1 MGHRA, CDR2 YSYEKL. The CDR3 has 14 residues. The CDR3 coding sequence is TGCGCCAGCAGCTACCTCACAGGGCTGGATGGCTACACCTTC. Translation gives CASSYLTGLDGYTF.

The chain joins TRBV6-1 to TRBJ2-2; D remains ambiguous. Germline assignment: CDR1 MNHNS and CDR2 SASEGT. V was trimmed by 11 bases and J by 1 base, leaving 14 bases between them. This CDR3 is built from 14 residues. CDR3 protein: CAAGQLLNTGELFF. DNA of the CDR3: TGTGCCGCCGGTCAGCTCCTGAACACCGGGGAGCTGTTTTTT.

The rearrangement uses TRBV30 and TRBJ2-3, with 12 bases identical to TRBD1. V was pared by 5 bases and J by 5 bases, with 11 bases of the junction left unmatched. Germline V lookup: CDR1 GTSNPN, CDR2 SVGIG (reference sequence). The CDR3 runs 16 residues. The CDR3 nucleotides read TGTGCCTGGCACCCGGGACAGGGGGCTAGCGGAGATACGCAGTATTTT. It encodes CAWHPGQGASGDTQYF.

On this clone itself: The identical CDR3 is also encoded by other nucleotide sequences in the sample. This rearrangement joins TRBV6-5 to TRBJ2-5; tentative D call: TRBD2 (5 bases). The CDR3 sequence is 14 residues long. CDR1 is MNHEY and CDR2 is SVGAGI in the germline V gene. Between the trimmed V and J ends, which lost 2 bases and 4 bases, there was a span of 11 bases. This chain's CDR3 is CASSYGLARETQYF. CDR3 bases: TGTGCCAGCAGTTACGGGCTAGCCCGAGAGACCCAGTACTTC.

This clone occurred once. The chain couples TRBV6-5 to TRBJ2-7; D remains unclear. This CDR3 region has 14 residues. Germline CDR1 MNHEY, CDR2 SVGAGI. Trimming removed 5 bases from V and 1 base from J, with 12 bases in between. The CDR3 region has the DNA TGTGCCAGCAGTCCTGTTGCAGGTTCCTACGAGCAGTACTTC. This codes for CASSPVAGSYEQYF.

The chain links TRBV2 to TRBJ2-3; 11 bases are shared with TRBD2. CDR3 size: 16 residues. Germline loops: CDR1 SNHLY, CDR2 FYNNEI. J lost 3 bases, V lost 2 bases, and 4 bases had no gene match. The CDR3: CASSEWVAGGTDTQYF. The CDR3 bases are TGTGCCAGCAGTGAATGGGTAGCGGGAGGGACAGATACGCAGTATTTT.

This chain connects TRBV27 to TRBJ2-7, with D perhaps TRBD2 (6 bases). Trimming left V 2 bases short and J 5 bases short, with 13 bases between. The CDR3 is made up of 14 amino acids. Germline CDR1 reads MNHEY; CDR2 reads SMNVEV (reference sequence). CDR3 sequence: CASSLDGGGNEQYF. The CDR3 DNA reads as TGTGCCAGCAGTTTAGACGGGGGAGGAAACGAGCAGTACTTC.

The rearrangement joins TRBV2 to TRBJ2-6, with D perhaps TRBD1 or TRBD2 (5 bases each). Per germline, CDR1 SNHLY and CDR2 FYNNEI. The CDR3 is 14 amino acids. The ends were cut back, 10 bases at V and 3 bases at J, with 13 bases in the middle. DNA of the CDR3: TGTGCCATAGGGACCGCATTTGGGGCCAACGTCCTGACTTTC. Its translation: CAIGTAFGANVLTF.

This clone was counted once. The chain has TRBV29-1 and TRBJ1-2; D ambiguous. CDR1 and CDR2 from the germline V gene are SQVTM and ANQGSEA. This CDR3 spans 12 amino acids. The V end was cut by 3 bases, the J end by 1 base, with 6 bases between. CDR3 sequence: CSVENFNYGYTF. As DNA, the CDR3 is TGCAGCGTTGAGAACTTTAACTATGGCTACACCTTC.

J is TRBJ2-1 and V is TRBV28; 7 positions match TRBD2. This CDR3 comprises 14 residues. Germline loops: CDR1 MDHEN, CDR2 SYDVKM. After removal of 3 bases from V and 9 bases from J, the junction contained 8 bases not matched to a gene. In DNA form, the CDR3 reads TGTGCCAGCAGTTTGGCGGGGGACCTAAGTGAGCAGTTCTTC. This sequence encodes CASSLAGDLSEQFF.

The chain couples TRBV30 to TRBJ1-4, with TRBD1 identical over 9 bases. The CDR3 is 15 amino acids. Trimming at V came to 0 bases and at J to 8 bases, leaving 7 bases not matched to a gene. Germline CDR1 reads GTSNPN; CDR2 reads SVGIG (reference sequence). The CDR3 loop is CAWSVGTGRYEKLFF. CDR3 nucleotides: TGTGCCTGGAGTGTAGGGACAGGGCGGTACGAAAAACTGTTTTTT.